This T cell receptor (beta chain) was captured in a study of blood T cell repertoires in COVID-19. Study context: Samples representing acute and convalescent COVID-19 were sourced from the United States, Italy and Spain.

The table came from immunoSEQ multiplex PCR; TCRdb's copy has only in-frame clones and leaves some out. The sample records 25,000 to 35,000 clones, roughly 82% being singletons. Trimming took 6 bases from V and 3 from J; bases not matched to a gene: 5. The CDR3 sequence is 14 residues long. CDR1 is MDHEN, CDR2 SYDVKM, per germline. The rearrangement joins TRBV28 to TRBJ2-1; TRBD2 matches 7 bases. The sample was peripheral blood. This TCR came from an elderly man with active or convalescent COVID-19. CDR3 sequence: CASSLAGLYNEQFF. CDR3 sequence (DNA): TGTGCCAGCAGCTTAGCGGGCCTCTACAATGAGCAGTTCTTC.